Given below is one T cell receptor beta chain in context. Its antigen is still unknown. The data were taken from a study of PD-1 blockade in classical Hodgkin lymphoma. Study as a whole: Intravenous delivery of nivolumab at 3 mg/kg to patients occurred every 2 weeks.

Using immunoSEQ multiplex PCR, the repertoire was profiled, and TCRdb retains in-frame clones only, with some absent. The data contain around 150,000 clones, about four fifths of them seen just once; the ten biggest clones take up roughly 9.2%. Regarding the study as a whole: Reported findings placed baseline TCR diversity lower in newly diagnosed patients (compared with healthy donors).

Trimming took 1 base from V and 2 from J; bases not matched to a gene: 7. Germline CDR1 and CDR2: SGDLS and YYNGEE. The CDR3 is 16 amino acids. Every patient had relapsed following autologous stem cell transplantation, and cohorts differed in brentuximab vedotin exposure. The TCR originated in a human donor with classical Hodgkin lymphoma. The V call is TRBV9, the J call TRBJ2-3; 7 bases align to TRBD1. The sequencing here drew on peripheral blood mononuclear cells (PBMCs), taken before the second cycle of nivolumab. Here the CDR3 DNA reads TGTGCCAGCAGCGTACAAACAGGGGCTTACACAGATACGCAGTATTTT. Translated: CASSVQTGAYTDTQYF.